This T cell receptor beta chain was documented in a study of graft-versus-host responses after intestinal transplantation. General study findings and limits: Individuals carrying graft-donor T cell macrochimerism showed high graft-versus-host to host-versus-graft clonal ratios in allografts. Recipient marrow held GvH clones, some first seen in ileum or blood. Early post-transplant HvG declines showed an association with peak circulating GvH clone levels.

For this clone: Its antigen is as yet unknown.

The germline V gene encodes CDR1 SGHNT and CDR2 YENEEA. The CDR3 sequence is 13 residues long. The germline V and J ends were trimmed by 5 bases and 4 bases, with 11 bases remaining between them. Sequenced by immunoSEQ multiplex PCR; TCRdb stores in-frame clones only, minus some. The sample consists of 70,000 to 80,000 clones, roughly 87% of them appearing once. The sequence was obtained from a human donor who received an intestinal transplant. The V gene is TRBV11-3, the J gene TRBJ2-5, with a tentative D call TRBD1 (6 bases). Material: unstimulated CD8+ T cells sorted from spleen or lymph node cells, obtained before intestinal transplant. The CDR3 coding sequence is TGTGCCAGCAGCACAGGGACCAGAGAGACCCAGTACTTC. Amino acid sequence: CASSTGTRETQYF. Full variable domain (outside the CDR3, taken from reference TRBV11-3 and TRBJ2-5): EAGVVQSPRYKIIEKKQPVAFWCNPISGHNTLYWYLQNLGQGPELLIRYENEEAVDDSQLPKDRFSAERLKGVDSTLKIQPAELGDSAVYLCASSTGTRETQYFGPGTRLLVL.